The clone carrying this T cell receptor beta chain was detected only a few times. Unmatched junction bases numbered 2, after V lost 4 bases and J lost 5 bases. This CDR3 is 12 amino acids long. Germline V gene data show CDR1 as SGHKS and CDR2 as YYEKEE (reference sequence). The sample comes from a study of blood T cell repertoires in COVID-19. The assay was immunoSEQ multiplex PCR, and TCRdb's table has in-frame clones only and misses some. The sample holds approximately 65,000 clones, 80% to 90% seen once. This clonotype was sampled from a man aged 40-49 years with acute or convalescent COVID-19. The chain links TRBV5-5 to TRBJ2-7; TRBD1 matches at 8 bases. Material: peripheral blood. In DNA, the CDR3 is TGTGCCAGCAGCCCACAGGGGGACGAGCAGTACTTC. Amino acids: CASSPQGDEQYF. The full variable domain, with the rest looked up from reference TRBV5-5 and TRBJ2-7, is DAGVTQSPTHLIKTRGQQVTLRCSPISGHKSVSWYQQVLGQGPQFIFQYYEKEERGRGNFPDRFSARQFPNYSSELNVNALLLGDSALYLCASSPQGDEQYFGPGTRLTVT.